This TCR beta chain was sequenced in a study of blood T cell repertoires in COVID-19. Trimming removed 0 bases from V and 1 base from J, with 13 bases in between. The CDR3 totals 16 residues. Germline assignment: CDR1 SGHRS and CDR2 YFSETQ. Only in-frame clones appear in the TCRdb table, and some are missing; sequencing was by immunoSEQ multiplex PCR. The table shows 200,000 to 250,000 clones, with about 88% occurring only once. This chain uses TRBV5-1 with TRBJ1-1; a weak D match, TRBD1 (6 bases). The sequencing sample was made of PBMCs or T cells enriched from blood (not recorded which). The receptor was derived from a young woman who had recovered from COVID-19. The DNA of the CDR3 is TGCGCCAGCAGCTTGGCCGGGGGGCCCGAGAACACTGAAGCTTTCTTT. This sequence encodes CASSLAGGPENTEAFF.